This T cell receptor beta chain is drawn from a study of spatial heterogeneity in lung cancer. Study background: Around 70 TRACERx patients with early, untreated non-small cell lung cancer donated samples.

This clonotype was seen many times. CDR3 length: 15 amino acids. V was clipped by 4 bases and J by 3 bases; unmatched bases: 7. Germline CDR1 reads SGHRS; CDR2 reads YFSETQ. As for time point: blood at routine non-recurrence follow-up after resection. Frozen PBMC, nontumor lung or tumor provided whole RNA, which was sequenced unsorted. The presence of a unique molecular identifier marked each TCR cDNA molecule. TCRdb analysed the 5' RACE reads with MiXCR anew, one entry per CDR3 protein. The data hold about 26,000 distinct CDR3 sequences, with about 6.3% observed a single time. V usage is TRBV5-1 and J usage is TRBJ2-1; 7 bases line up with TRBD1. The material sequenced was PBMCs, taken at follow-up. The sequence was collected from a male donor with early-stage non-small cell lung cancer. The CDR3 DNA follows: TGCGCCAGCAGCAACAGACAGGGAAGCTACAATGAGCAGTTCTTC. Amino acids: CASSNRQGSYNEQFF.